These T cell receptor beta chains were read from a single sample in a study of T-cell memory formation after mild COVID-19. TCRdb itself ran the 5' RACE reads through MiXCR, one entry per CDR3 protein. This table has about 560,000 distinct CDR3 sequences, 20% to 25% appearing once. The sequenced material came from PBMCs or a T cell subset sorted from them (not recorded which). These receptors all stem from an adult woman who had mild COVID-19 (a few samples of this study predate the infection). Cell type and time point are not known. Both conserved end residues are part of each CDR3. D genes are given only for firm matches. Some rows have no size entry. The others give once, few or many, or a class for an expanded clone.

cdr3_nt cdr3_aa v_call clone_size j_call d_call
TGTGCCAGCTCACCACCAACCCTAAGGGACGAGCAGTACTTC CASSPPTLRDEQYF TRBV18 few TRBJ2-7 NA
TGTGCCAGCAGCGTAGATGAGGGAAGCTATGGCTACACCTTC CASSVDEGSYGYTF TRBV9 NA TRBJ1-2 NA
TGCGCCAGCGGGGAAGCCTACGAGCAGTACTTC CASGEAYEQYF TRBV23-1 NA TRBJ2-7 NA
TGTGCCAGCAGCCGACGACAGGGGGCGTGGGCCGGGGAGCTGTTTTTT CASSRRQGAWAGELFF TRBV6-5 few TRBJ2-2 TRBD1
TGTGCCAGCAGCGTGAGGGATGAGCAGTTCTTC CASSVRDEQFF TRBV5-6 few TRBJ2-1 NA
TGCGCCAGCAGCTTGGATCGCGGAAACGGGCAGTTCTTC CASSLDRGNGQFF TRBV5-1 few TRBJ2-1 NA
TGTGCCACCCGACGGGGGTTCTCTGGAAACACCATATATTTT CATRRGFSGNTIYF TRBV28 once TRBJ1-3 NA
TGTGCCAGCACCATTGGAGGGGGAGGAGCAGATACGCAGTATTTT CASTIGGGGADTQYF TRBV11-2 NA TRBJ2-3 NA
TGTGCCAGCAGCTTGTACGGGCGCGCAAGCGGGGATACGCAGTATTTT CASSLYGRASGDTQYF TRBV5-6 once TRBJ2-3 NA
TGTGCCAGCAGCTTAGATTGGGGGCCGGAGCAGTTCTTC CASSLDWGPEQFF TRBV11-2 NA TRBJ2-1 NA
TGCGCCAGCAATGAAGGGACAGGGAGAACAGATACGCAGTATTTT CASNEGTGRTDTQYF TRBV5-1 few TRBJ2-3 TRBD1
TGCGCCAGCAGCTCGGGAACACAGGGAGGCACAGATACGCAGTATTTT CASSSGTQGGTDTQYF TRBV5-1 few TRBJ2-3 NA
TGTGCCAGTAGTGTGATGCAGGGGGTTGTTGATCAGCCCCAGCATTTT CASSVMQGVVDQPQHF TRBV19 NA TRBJ1-5 TRBD1
TGTGCCAGCAGCGTCGAAGCGGGAGTTGCAGATACGCAGTATTTT CASSVEAGVADTQYF TRBV9 few TRBJ2-3 TRBD2
TGTGCCAGCTCCTCCACTACAGGGTTTAGGACTGAAGCTTTCTTT CASSSTTGFRTEAFF TRBV18 few TRBJ1-1 NA
TGCGCCAGCAGCCCAGGGACGGCGGTACAGCCCCAGCATTTT CASSPGTAVQPQHF TRBV5-1 NA TRBJ1-5 NA
TGTGCCAGCAGTATGGGGCAGGGGGTCTACGAGCAGTACTTC CASSMGQGVYEQYF TRBV7-6 many TRBJ2-7 TRBD1
TGCAGTGCTAGTGGGACTAGTAGCAATGAGCAGTTCTTC CSASGTSSNEQFF TRBV20-1 many TRBJ2-1 TRBD2
TGTGCCAGCAGTTACCCAACAGCGAATAGCAATCAGCCCCAGCATTTT CASSYPTANSNQPQHF TRBV6-6 few TRBJ1-5 NA
TGTGCCAGCAGTCGCACGTCAAATGGTGAGCAGTTCTTC CASSRTSNGEQFF TRBV7-2 once TRBJ2-1 NA
TGCAGTGCTAGAGACGGACGGTACGAGCAGTACTTC CSARDGRYEQYF TRBV20-1 NA TRBJ2-7 NA
TGCAGCGTGCAGCCTAGCGCGTCCTACGAGCAGTACTTC CSVQPSASYEQYF TRBV29-1 NA TRBJ2-7 NA
TGTGCCAGCTCACCATTGTCGGACAGGGGGGAGACCCAGTACTTC CASSPLSDRGETQYF TRBV18 few TRBJ2-5 TRBD1
TGCGCCAGCAGACCCGGGACCGCAAGCAATCAGCCCCAGCATTTT CASRPGTASNQPQHF TRBV5-1 NA TRBJ1-5 NA
TGTGCCACCAGTGATCAAGAGCTCCCAGCCGGGGAGCTGTTTTTT CATSDQELPAGELFF TRBV24-1 NA TRBJ2-2 NA
TGCAGCGCTGGACTAGCGGGGGTGGGCAATGAGCAGTTCTTC CSAGLAGVGNEQFF TRBV29-1 few TRBJ2-1 TRBD2
TGTGCCAGCAGCCCGGACAGGGGGCGTGCAACTAATGAAAAACTGTTTTTT CASSPDRGRATNEKLFF TRBV7-8 NA TRBJ1-4 TRBD1
TGTGCCAGCAGCTTAATGTACGGGACAGGGGGCGAGGACACTGAAGCTTTCTTT CASSLMYGTGGEDTEAFF TRBV7-2 NA TRBJ1-1 TRBD1
TGTGCCTGGAGTTTTGGAGACAATAATTCACCCCTCCACTTT CAWSFGDNNSPLHF TRBV30 few TRBJ1-6 NA
TGTGCCAGCAGCCGCGGGACAGGGGCACGTCTCCAGCATTTT CASSRGTGARLQHF TRBV12-3/TRBV12-4 few TRBJ1-5 TRBD1
TGTGCCAGCAGCTTTACCCCCGGGGATACGCAGTATTTT CASSFTPGDTQYF TRBV7-9 few TRBJ2-3 NA
TGTGCCAGCAGCGGACAGGGGGCAGTAGCTGAAGCTTTCTTT CASSGQGAVAEAFF TRBV6-5 NA TRBJ1-1 TRBD1
TGCAGCGTGAGAGACCAGTTCGGGAGATCCTACGAGCAGTACTTC CSVRDQFGRSYEQYF TRBV29-1 few TRBJ2-7 NA
TGTGCCAGCAGTTTTGGGGGGCGTCAAGAGACCCAGTACTTC CASSFGGRQETQYF TRBV12-3/TRBV12-4 NA TRBJ2-5 NA
TGTGCCAGTAGTATAGTTGGGCCCGGGGAGCTGTTTTTT CASSIVGPGELFF TRBV19 NA TRBJ2-2 NA
TGCAGTGCTCAGACGGGGGGAGCAACCTACGAGCAGTACTTC CSAQTGGATYEQYF TRBV20-1 many TRBJ2-7 TRBD2
TGTGCCAGCAGCTTAGAAGCAGGGCCCTATGGCTACACCTTC CASSLEAGPYGYTF TRBV7-8 NA TRBJ1-2 NA
TGTGCCAGCAGCGTAGTGGTGGGAGCCGTAGAGCAGTTCTTC CASSVVVGAVEQFF TRBV9 NA TRBJ2-1 NA
TGTGCCAGTAGTATATGGTCTTCCCCTAACACCGGGGAGCTGTTTTTT CASSIWSSPNTGELFF TRBV19 NA TRBJ2-2 NA
TGTGCCAGCAGCTTAGATCGGAACACCGGGGAGCTGTTTTTT CASSLDRNTGELFF TRBV7-3 many TRBJ2-2 NA